The 17 T cell receptor beta chains in this list originate from one sample, sequenced in a study of T-cell memory formation after mild COVID-19. TCRdb independently ran MiXCR on the 5' RACE reads; one entry per CDR3 protein. Among about 450,000 distinct CDR3 sequences listed, 20% to 30% were seen once. The sample taken for sequencing was PBMCs or a T cell subset sorted from them (not recorded which). The receptors shown here come from an adult woman who had mild COVID-19 (a few samples of this study predate the infection). Cell type and time point are not known.

This sequence joins TRBV5-5 and TRBJ1-2; D not certain. Germline-derived CDR1 and CDR2 are SGHKS and YYEKEE (reference sequence). This CDR3 is 13 amino acids long. V was pared by 5 bases and J by 4 bases, with 12 bases between. In nucleotides, the CDR3 is TGTGCCAGCAGTTTAGATAACAGCTATGGCTACACCTTC. Amino acid sequence: CASSLDNSYGYTF.

This clonotype appeared a few times. This rearrangement joins TRBV5-1 to TRBJ2-2; 9 nucleotides align to TRBD2. V gave up 3 bases and J gave up 1 base; unmatched junction bases: 4. Germline V gene lookup returns CDR1 SGHRS and CDR2 YFSETQ. This CDR3 has 16 residues. The CDR3 here is CASSSRLAVNTGELFF. CDR3 DNA: TGCGCCAGCAGCTCCCGACTAGCGGTGAACACCGGGGAGCTGTTTTTT.

This clonotype came up a few times. The V and J genes are TRBV29-1 and TRBJ1-1; a weak D match, TRBD1 (5 bases). Germline lookup yields CDR1 SQVTM and CDR2 ANQGSEA. This CDR3 is built from 14 residues. Between the trimmed V and J ends, which lost 0 bases and 6 bases, there was a span of 14 bases. The CDR3 spells CSVEDHRLGAEAFF. In DNA form, the CDR3 reads TGCAGCGTTGAAGATCACAGGTTGGGCGCTGAAGCTTTCTTT.

This clonotype turned up a few times. The V and J genes are TRBV7-3 and TRBJ2-7; possibly TRBD2 for D (7 bases). This CDR3 is 14 amino acids long. V lost 2 bases, J lost 3 bases, and 11 bases lay in between. Germline V gene sequence: CDR1 SGHTA, CDR2 FQGTGA. In DNA, the CDR3 is TGTGCCAGCAGCTTATCGGGGGGCCACTACGAGCAGTACTTC. It is translated as CASSLSGGHYEQYF.

This clonotype has at least ten counts. The chain combines TRBV5-1 with TRBJ2-2; D not certain. The CDR3 is 17 amino acids. Germline CDR1 and CDR2: SGHRS and YFSETQ. The V gene lost 0 bases and the J gene lost 5 bases, with 17 bases spanning the gap. The CDR3 nucleotides are TGCGCCAGCAGCTTGGAGGTGAAGTCCTCGAGGACCGGGGAGCTGTTTTTT. It yields the protein CASSLEVKSSRTGELFF.

This clonotype was recorded once. The J gene is TRBJ2-7, the V gene TRBV12-3 or TRBV12-4; D unclear. CDR3 length equals 13 residues. The germline V and J ends were trimmed by 2 bases and 3 bases, with 8 bases remaining between them. The CDR3 region has the DNA TGTGCCAGCAGTTTATCCCTAGTCTACGAGCAGTACTTC. This codes for CASSLSLVYEQYF.

A word on this clonotype: Because it lacks the conserved phenylalanine or tryptophan at the end, this CDR3 is likely a read error. The genes are TRBV29-1 and TRBJ2-7; 7 positions match TRBD2. Trimming at V came to 3 bases and at J to 7 bases, leaving 9 bases not matched to a gene. The CDR3 loop spans 13 amino acids. CDR1 is SQVTM and CDR2 is ANQGSEA in the germline V gene. The CDR3 coding sequence is TGCAGCGTTGATGTCGCGGGAGTAGGTGAGCAGTACCTC. Translating it yields CSVDVAGVGEQYL.

This clonotype was seen a few times. The chain is built from TRBV6-1 and TRBJ2-7; D is unresolved. Germline lookup yields CDR1 MNHNS and CDR2 SASEGT. Between the trimmed V and J ends, which lost 5 bases and 3 bases, there was a span of 2 bases. The CDR3 sequence is 10 residues long. This CDR3 reads CASSYYEQYF. The DNA for the CDR3 is TGTGCCAGCAGTTACTACGAGCAGTACTTC.

CDR3 in amino acids: CASSFKRNTEAFF. CDR3 in DNA: TGCGCCAGCAGCTTTAAGAGGAACACTGAAGCTTTCTTT. The chain is built from TRBV5-1 and TRBJ1-1; no clear D gene. Looked up from germline, CDR1 is SGHRS and CDR2 is YFSETQ. The CDR3 is 13 residues long. V lost 2 bases to trimming and J lost 1 base, with 6 bases between them.

This clonotype was found a few times. The CDR3 nucleotides are TGTGCCAGCAGCCAGCGGGTTCCCTACGAGCAGTACTTC. It yields the protein CASSQRVPYEQYF. The V call is TRBV7-9, the J call TRBJ2-7; D perhaps matches TRBD2 (6 bases). This CDR3 is built from 13 residues. V lost 5 bases to trimming and J lost 2 bases, with 10 bases between them. Germline V gene sequence: CDR1 SEHNR, CDR2 FQNEAQ (reference sequence).

The chain carries TRBV7-9 and TRBJ2-1; D gene uncertain. The CDR3 is made up of 14 amino acids. V lost 2 bases and J lost 3, with 8 bases in between. The V gene's germline CDR1 is SEHNR and CDR2 FQNEAQ (reference sequence). The CDR3 DNA is TGTGCCAGCAGCTTAAGGTCTATCTACAATGAGCAGTTCTTC. Translated, it gives CASSLRSIYNEQFF.

The chain combines TRBV7-2 with TRBJ1-5; D remains ambiguous. Looked up from germline, CDR1 is SGHTA and CDR2 is FQGNSA. The length of the CDR3 is 13 residues. Trimming removed 2 bases from V and 5 bases from J, with 7 bases in between. The CDR3 loop reads CASSLLLHQPQHF. The CDR3 DNA follows: TGTGCCAGCAGCTTACTTCTGCATCAGCCCCAGCATTTT.

The chain uses TRBV5-4 and TRBJ2-1; TRBD2 aligns across 9 bases. The CDR3 spans 17 residues. Germline V gene lookup returns CDR1 SGHNT and CDR2 YYREEE (reference sequence). The V segment lost 2 bases and the J segment 4 bases; nucleotides outside the gene matches: 10. CDR3 region: CASSFLAGRGSYNEQFF. The DNA for the CDR3 is TGTGCCAGCAGCTTCCTAGCGGGGAGGGGATCGTACAATGAGCAGTTCTTC.

There are a few counts of this clonotype. This chain uses TRBV10-3 with TRBJ1-6; TRBD1 matches 7 bases. J lost 11 bases, V lost 5 bases, and 9 bases had no gene match. This CDR3 is built from 14 residues. CDR1 is ENHRY, CDR2 SYGVKD, per germline. Here the CDR3 reads CAISKGQFEAPLHF. The CDR3 coding sequence is TGTGCCATCAGTAAGGGACAGTTTGAAGCACCCCTCCACTTT.

The chain is built from TRBV6-2 or TRBV6-3 and TRBJ1-5; D is perhaps TRBD1 (6 bases). The CDR3 spans 19 residues. CDR1 and CDR2 from the germline V gene are MNHEY and SVGEGT. Trimming cost V 4 bases and J 10 bases, with 32 bases left between them. In DNA form, the CDR3 reads TGTGCCAGCAGTTCCACTGGACAGACCACGAAGCTTCTCGAAATCCCCCAGCATTTT. Encoded protein: CASSSTGQTTKLLEIPQHF.

This clonotype turned up a few times. V usage is TRBV7-2 and J usage is TRBJ2-1; TRBD2 aligns across 11 bases. Trimming removed 1 base from V and 5 bases from J; junction bases left unmatched: 1. Germline-derived CDR1 and CDR2 are SGHTA and FQGNSA. The CDR3 totals 15 residues. The CDR3 DNA follows: TGTGCCAGCAGCTTAGTAGCGGGGGGGCACAATGAGCAGTTCTTC. Amino acids: CASSLVAGGHNEQFF.

The rearrangement joins TRBV30 to TRBJ2-1; no clear D. The germline V and J ends were trimmed by 1 base and 0 bases, with 4 bases remaining between them. The CDR3 is 13 residues long. CDR1 GTSNPN and CDR2 SVGIG come from the germline V gene (reference sequence). CDR3 bases: TGTGCCTGGAGTGCTGACTCCTACAATGAGCAGTTCTTC. This codes for CAWSADSYNEQFF. Complete variable domain (other parts from reference TRBV30 and TRBJ2-1): SQTIHQWPATLVQPVGSPLSLECTVEGTSNPNLYWYRQAAGRGLQLLFYSVGIGQISSEVPQNLSASRPQDRQFILSSKKLLLSDSGFYLCAWSADSYNEQFFGPGTRLTVL.